This T cell receptor beta chain was captured by sequencing in a study of blood T cell repertoires in COVID-19. At the level of the study: Samples came from the United States, Italy and Spain, spanning acute and convalescent COVID-19.

The table came from immunoSEQ multiplex PCR; TCRdb's copy has only in-frame clones and leaves some out. This table has 450,000 to 500,000 clones, approximately 85% appearing once. The CDR3 covers 16 residues. Germline values: CDR1 LGHDT, CDR2 YNNKEL (reference sequence). Germline trimming cut 5 bases from V and 3 bases from J; bases unmatched to any gene: 7. The clonotype was recovered from a human donor in a cohort sampled during active COVID-19. This chain connects TRBV3-1 (or the pseudogene TRBV3-2) to TRBJ2-3; 11 nucleotides match TRBD2. Material for sequencing was peripheral blood. DNA for the CDR3: TGTGCCAGCAGCACAACTAGCGGGAGTAAAACAGATACGCAGTATTTT. This sequence encodes CASSTTSGSKTDTQYF.